The clone carrying this T cell receptor (beta chain) has just a few counts. Its antigen is unknown. Some clones are missing from TCRdb's copy, which holds only in-frame ones; the method was immunoSEQ multiplex PCR. The sample lists approximately 46,000 clones, 80% to 90% occurring once. This sample is drawn from a study of T cell responses to AZD1222 COVID-19 vaccine. Findings and caveats of the study: Seropositivity was recorded at baseline in only a handful of AZD1222 recipients.

It was second doses at about 4 or about 12 weeks that were pooled. V lost 4 bases, J lost 2 bases, and 15 bases lay in between. In germline, CDR1 is SGHTA, CDR2 FQGNSA. This CDR3 has 15 residues. The rearrangement joins TRBV7-2 to TRBJ2-7; D perhaps matches TRBD2 (6 bases). The TCR sequence derives from an adult who received the AZD1222 COVID-19 vaccine. This specimen was peripheral blood, taken 28 days after the second AZD1222 dose. CDR3 loop: CASSSRASGAYEQYF. CDR3 DNA sequence: TGTGCCAGCAGCTCCCGCGCCTCGGGGGCCTACGAGCAGTACTTC.